These 18 T cell receptor beta chains share one sample of origin, sequenced in a study of OX40 agonist ivuxolimab in advanced cancers. The method behind the library was the immunoSEQ multiplex PCR assay. Drawn from immuneACCESS, this table holds only the in-frame rearrangements with V and J called that TCRdb kept. Clones are partly lost; checked studies trace under half to an unresolved V gene and leave the rest unexplained. In all, the sample holds roughly 26,000 clones, and more than 70% of those were seen once. Together, the top ten hold 22% of the sample. The source material was CD4+ or CD8+ T cells sorted from blood, sampled in a trial of the OX40 agonist ivuxolimab. All receptors come from an adult with an advanced solid tumor such as melanoma, head and neck, liver or kidney cancer.

This chain connects TRBV9 to TRBJ1-4; 10 nucleotides match TRBD1. CDR1 is SGDLS and CDR2 is YYNGEE in the germline V gene. The CDR3 covers 15 residues. The junction had 10 bases not matched to a gene; V was cut back by 6 bases and J by 8 bases. The CDR3 nucleotides are TGTGCCAGCACCCCGGGGGGGACAGGGGAAGAAAAACTGTTTTTT. It translates to CASTPGGTGEEKLFF.

This chain joins TRBV27 and TRBJ2-7; no definite D call. The germline V gene encodes CDR1 MNHEY and CDR2 SMNVEV (reference sequence). The CDR3 has 14 residues. V was clipped by 3 bases and J by 2 bases, with 11 bases between them. CDR3 amino acids: CASSFLDGTYEQYF. CDR3 bases: TGTGCCAGCAGTTTTCTGGACGGAACCTACGAGCAGTACTTC.

The J gene is TRBJ1-4, the V gene TRBV27; 11 bases match TRBD1. The CDR3 loop spans 14 amino acids. Germline CDR1 MNHEY, CDR2 SMNVEV (reference sequence). Trimming took 6 bases from V and 8 from J; bases not matched to a gene: 5. The CDR3 protein is CASSPGTGGEKLFF. As DNA, the CDR3 is TGTGCCAGCAGCCCCGGGACAGGGGGAGAAAAACTGTTTTTT.

V and J are TRBV6-8 and TRBJ1-6; the D is unclear. The CDR3 is made up of 10 amino acids. Germline loops: CDR1 MNHGY, CDR2 SAAAGT. V lost 9 bases, J lost 14 bases, and 11 bases lay in between. The chain's CDR3 is CARYQVALHF. The CDR3 nucleotides read TGTGCCAGATATCAAGTCGCCCTCCACTTT.

The chain employs TRBV4-1 and TRBJ1-2; TRBD1 is a possible D gene (6 bases). Trimming stripped 0 bases from V and 8 bases from J, with 13 bases between. CDR3 length: 14 amino acids. Germline CDR1 reads MGHRA; CDR2 reads YSYEKL. The DNA of the CDR3 is TGCGCCAGCAGCCAAGAAACAGGGCGAGAAGGCTACACCTTC. As protein: CASSQETGREGYTF.

This chain uses TRBV9 with TRBJ2-2; D ambiguous. Germline lookup yields CDR1 SGDLS and CDR2 YYNGEE. The length of the CDR3 is 14 residues. V was shortened by 2 bases and J by 5 bases, with 10 bases between the two germline ends. The CDR3 region is CASSVKIKTGELFF. CDR3 sequence (DNA): TGTGCCAGCAGCGTGAAAATTAAGACCGGGGAGCTGTTTTTT.

The CDR3 sequence: CARSLGAGRASGGAGDTQYF. Written as DNA, the CDR3 is TGTGCCAGAAGCTTGGGCGCTGGGAGGGCTAGCGGGGGGGCCGGAGATACGCAGTATTTT. The chain carries TRBV5-3 and TRBJ2-3, with TRBD2 matching over 12 bases. TRBV5-3 is reported as an ORF; its role is uncertain. Germline trimming cut 0 bases from V and 5 bases from J; bases unmatched to any gene: 16. The CDR3 spans 20 residues.

The rearrangement joins TRBV13 to TRBJ1-4; D call uncertain. Trimming shortened V by 5 bases and J by 12 bases, and 13 bases separated the two germline ends. There are 12 residues in the CDR3. Germline CDR1 reads PRHDT; CDR2 reads FYEKMQ (reference sequence). CDR3 sequence reads: CASSGRTEELFF. Here the CDR3 DNA reads TGTGCCAGCAGCGGACGAACTGAGGAACTGTTTTTT.

The chain uses TRBV5-4 and TRBJ1-2; 8 positions match TRBD1. The V and J ends lost 4 bases and 5 bases, in that order; junction bases with no gene match: 7. CDR1 and CDR2 from the germline V gene are SGHNT and YYREEE (reference sequence). This CDR3 spans 14 amino acids. CDR3 region: CASSAGQGYYGYTF. Written as DNA, the CDR3 is TGTGCCAGCAGCGCCGGACAGGGATATTATGGCTACACCTTC.

The chain recombines TRBV10-2 with TRBJ2-1; D is undetermined. This CDR3 region has 11 residues. Trimming shortened V by 5 bases and J by 4 bases, and 3 bases separated the two germline ends. The germline gives CDR1 WSHSY, CDR2 SAAADI. The CDR3 coding sequence is TGCGCCAGCAGTACATACAATGAGCAGTTCTTC. This translates into CASSTYNEQFF.

The V call is TRBV5-5, the J call TRBJ2-3; D unclear. V shed 0 bases and J shed 3 bases, with 11 bases lying between them. Looked up from germline, CDR1 is SGHKS and CDR2 is YYEKEE (reference sequence). The CDR3 spans 15 residues. The CDR3 region has the DNA TGTGCCAGCAGCTTGGGAGTCTCTGGGACAGATACGCAGTATTTT. It yields the protein CASSLGVSGTDTQYF.

This clone was seen just once. For the CDR3, the DNA is TGTGCCAGCAGCTTGAGTCTAGCGCGCGGGGAGCTGTTTTTT. It yields the protein CASSLSLARGELFF. The chain combines TRBV5-4 with TRBJ2-2; a weak D match, TRBD2 (6 bases). The V gene's germline CDR1 is SGHNT and CDR2 YYREEE (reference sequence). The V end was cut by 1 base, the J end by 7 bases, with 11 bases between. The CDR3 extends over 14 amino acids. The variable domain in full, completed from reference TRBV5-4 and TRBJ2-2, reads ETGVTQSPTHLIKTRGQQVTLRCSSQSGHNTVSWYQQALGQGPQFIFQYYREEENGRGNFPPRFSGLQFPNYSSELNVNALELDDSALYLCASSLSLARGELFFGEGSRLTVL.

This chain joins TRBV4-1 and TRBJ2-7; 7 nucleotides agree with TRBD2. Germline V gene lookup returns CDR1 MGHRA and CDR2 YSYEKL. With V trimmed by 6 bases and J by 1 base, 12 bases remained unmatched. The CDR3 contains 16 residues. The CDR3 coding sequence is TGCGCCAGCAGGCCAGGCGGGAGCGGGGTTTCCTACGAGCAGTACTTC. This gives the protein CASRPGGSGVSYEQYF.

The chain uses TRBV6-1 and TRBJ2-7; 12 nucleotides match TRBD2. Germline V lookup: CDR1 MNHNS, CDR2 SASEGT. This CDR3 comprises 15 residues. The junction had 3 bases not matched to a gene; V was cut back by 6 bases and J by 0 bases. The CDR3 is CASSKTSGSSYEQYF. CDR3 sequence (DNA): TGTGCCAGCAGCAAGACTAGCGGGAGCTCCTACGAGCAGTACTTC.

The V and J genes are TRBV7-9 and TRBJ1-3; D is unresolved. This CDR3 comprises 12 residues. CDR1 is SEHNR, CDR2 FQNEAQ, per germline (reference sequence). V was pared by 5 bases and J by 3 bases, with 5 bases between. The CDR3 loop is CASSPSGNTIYF. CDR3 coding DNA: TGTGCCAGCAGCCCCAGTGGAAACACCATATATTTT.

This clone was detected only once. This rearrangement joins TRBV5-7 to TRBJ2-7, with 10 bases lining up with TRBD2. TRBV5-7 is noted as an ORF with a role that remains uncertain. The CDR3 spans 14 residues. V shed 2 bases, J shed 4 bases, and the junction held 3 bases outside the gene matches. CDR3: CASSFGLAAYEQYF. DNA for the CDR3: TGTGCCAGCAGCTTTGGACTAGCGGCTTACGAGCAGTACTTC.

The chain joins TRBV27 to TRBJ1-5, with D unclear. The CDR3 runs to 15 residues. Germline lookup yields CDR1 MNHEY and CDR2 SMNVEV (reference sequence). V was cut by 6 bases and J by 9 bases, with 21 bases left in between. Here the CDR3 reads CASSPGAYGDPPQHF. The CDR3 DNA sequence: TGTGCCAGCAGCCCGGGAGCGTATGGTGATCCGCCCCAGCATTTT.

This rearrangement joins TRBV28 to TRBJ2-1; 8 nucleotides line up with TRBD2. Germline V gene sequence: CDR1 MDHEN, CDR2 SYDVKM. The ends lost 5 bases at V and 2 bases at J; junction bases unmatched: 8. This CDR3 contains 16 residues. The DNA for the CDR3 is TGTGCCAGCAGTCAGACTAGCGCAGAGCCCTACAATGAGCAGTTCTTC. Residues: CASSQTSAEPYNEQFF.